What follows is one T cell receptor beta chain and its context. How the authors handled the data: Without quality scores, immunoSEQ junctional reads could not be filtered like full-length reads. Clones were sequenced by immunoSEQ multiplex PCR, and TCRdb holds only the in-frame ones, with some missing. For V, J and clone size, that table is used; D and trimming come from the DNA. The sample has about 1 million clones; approximately 72% are singletons. The CDR3 sequence is 15 residues long. V lost 6 bases and J 3 bases, leaving 16 bases between the germline ends. Germline lookup yields CDR1 MDHEN and CDR2 SYDVKM. The data were taken from a study of shared clonotypes between healthy human individuals.

This sequence was found in a man younger than 35 in good health. This chain joins TRBV28 and TRBJ2-3; TRBD2 might be the D (6 bases). The sequencing input was memory CD4+ T cells sorted from blood. Subset: CD45RA-negative fraction. CDR3 loop: CASRPGVPGTDTQYF. DNA of the CDR3: TGTGCCAGCAGGCCGGGAGTCCCCGGGACAGATACGCAGTATTTT.